The 19 T cell receptor beta chains listed next were all sequenced from one sample in a study of T cell repertoires in cytomegalovirus infection. TCRdb reanalysed the reads using MiXCR and keeps one entry per CDR3 protein. The sample lists 450,000 to 650,000 distinct CDR3 sequences, 40% occurring once. No antigen is known for these receptors. The material was cultured PBMCs, obtained from culture after CMV antigen stimulation. The receptors shown here come from a human donor in good health (CMV status not recorded). Some clones in this sample may be carry-over from other donors' samples.

This clonotype was counted between two and nine times. The chain recombines TRBV7-2 with TRBJ1-1; no reliable D call. Trimming removed 2 bases at V and 3 bases at J, with 7 bases between. The CDR3 extends over 13 amino acids. CDR1 and CDR2 (germline): SGHTA, FQGNSA. The CDR3 loop is CASSLYGDTEAFF. Here the CDR3 DNA reads TGTGCCAGCAGCTTATATGGGGACACTGAAGCTTTCTTT. Combining the CDR3 with reference TRBV7-2 and TRBJ1-1 gives the whole variable domain GAGVSQSPSNKVTEKGKDVELRCDPISGHTALYWYRQSLGQGLEFLIYFQGNSAPDKSGLPSDRFSAERTGGSVSTLTIQRTQQEDSAVYLCASSLYGDTEAFFGQGTRLTVV.

This clonotype was recorded a few times. The chain joins TRBV10-3 to TRBJ2-7, with unresolved D. The germline V gene has CDR1 ENHRY and CDR2 SYGVKD. The V end lost 6 bases, the J end lost 6 bases, and 18 bases lay between the germline ends. The CDR3 consists of 14 residues. This CDR3 reads CAISVGVGWSEQYF. CDR3 nucleotides: TGTGCCATCAGCGTGGGCGTGGGTTGGTCCGAGCAGTACTTC.

The CDR3 bases are TGTGCCAGCAGCTTACACATTTCTGAAAAACTGTTTTTT. Protein product: CASSLHISEKLFF. The chain carries TRBV7-2 and TRBJ1-4; D ambiguous. The germline gives CDR1 SGHTA, CDR2 FQGNSA. V shed 2 bases and J shed 7 bases, with 8 bases lying between them. The CDR3 contains 13 residues.

The V gene is TRBV12-3 or TRBV12-4, the J gene TRBJ1-1; D is possibly TRBD1 (6 bases). V was clipped by 0 bases and J by 10 bases, with 15 bases between them. The CDR3 sequence is 14 residues long. CDR3 nucleotide sequence: TGTGCCAGCAGTTTAGCGGGGGGCAGGGTCGGAGCTTTCTTT. This sequence encodes CASSLAGGRVGAFF.

The table lists this clonotype with a few counts. V usage is TRBV7-9 and J usage is TRBJ1-1; the D is unclear. CDR3 length: 16 residues. Trimming took 2 bases from V and 8 from J, leaving 21 bases between them. Looked up from germline, CDR1 is SEHNR and CDR2 is FQNEAQ (reference sequence). CDR3 sequence (DNA): TGTGCCAGCAGCTTATCAGCGACGGGGATATCAGAGGAAGCTTTCTTT. Its protein is CASSLSATGISEEAFF.

The V and J genes are TRBV7-6 and TRBJ2-7; D is ambiguous. The CDR3 contains 13 residues. With 5 bases removed from V and 5 bases from J, the gap between germline ends came to 13 bases. Germline values: CDR1 SGHVS, CDR2 FNYEAQ. In DNA form, the CDR3 reads TGTGCCAGCAGCCGAGAGACTGGCAACGAGCAGTACTTC. Its protein product is CASSRETGNEQYF.

This clonotype occurred a few times. The CDR3 region is CASRHRVGSTGELFF. CDR3 nucleotides: TGTGCCAGCAGACACAGGGTGGGGTCCACCGGGGAGCTGTTTTTT. V and J are TRBV7-8 and TRBJ2-2, with D perhaps TRBD1 (6 bases). CDR3 length: 15 amino acids. Trimming removed 6 bases from V and 4 bases from J, with 15 bases in between. Germline CDR1 reads SGHVS; CDR2 reads FQNEAQ. The variable domain in full, with the rest retrieved from reference TRBV7-8 and TRBJ2-2, is GAGVSQSPRYKVAKRGQDVALRCDPISGHVSLFWYQQALGQGPEFLTYFQNEAQLDKSGLPSDRFFAERPEGSVSTLKIQRTQQEDSAVYLCASRHRVGSTGELFFGEGSRLTVL.

This chain connects TRBV6-8 to TRBJ1-6; 7 bases line up with TRBD1. V lost 6 bases to trimming and J lost 8 bases; unmatched junction nucleotides: 4. Germline loops: CDR1 MNHGY, CDR2 SAAAGT. The CDR3 runs 13 residues. Here the CDR3 DNA reads TGTGCCAGCAGGAACAGGGGCGATTCACCCCTCCACTTT. Protein: CASRNRGDSPLHF.

V is TRBV5-6 and J is TRBJ2-1, with 7 positions matching TRBD1. The CDR3 consists of 15 residues. CDR1 is SGHDT, CDR2 YYEEEE, per germline. V was clipped by 4 bases and J by 4 bases; unmatched bases: 8. For the CDR3, the DNA is TGTGCCAGCAGCCGAGACAGGGTGAGGTACAATGAGCAGTTCTTC. Translation gives CASSRDRVRYNEQFF.

The chain couples TRBV10-3 to TRBJ2-3, with TRBD1 matching over 7 bases. The CDR3 sequence is 16 residues long. The germline V gene has CDR1 ENHRY and CDR2 SYGVKD. Unmatched junction bases numbered 9, after V lost 4 bases and J lost 2 bases. The CDR3 protein is CAISGPTGAHTDTQYF. CDR3 sequence (DNA): TGTGCCATCAGTGGGCCCACAGGGGCCCACACAGATACGCAGTATTTT.

Remarks on this clonotype: The conserved final phenylalanine or tryptophan is absent from the CDR3, which likely points to a read error. No DNA is shown, since the ends of the CDR3 on it are uncertain; the CDR3 is the one TCRdb lists. CDR3 residues: CASSSHGPTSGRDLKHYS. J is TRBJ2-3 and V is TRBV7-9; the table assigns TRBD2, which was not confirmed against the DNA. From germline, CDR1 is SEHNR and CDR2 FQNEAQ (reference sequence). The CDR3 totals 18 residues, both ends included.

This clonotype was counted many times. The V and J genes are TRBV7-2 and TRBJ1-1; D not resolved. Per the germline V gene, CDR1 is SGHTA and CDR2 is FQGNSA. The CDR3 runs to 13 residues. V was trimmed by 4 bases and J by 4 bases, leaving 10 bases between them. The CDR3 loop reads CASSSERVTEAFF. Written as DNA, the CDR3 is TGTGCCAGCAGCTCCGAGCGGGTCACTGAAGCTTTCTTT.

The rearrangement joins TRBV5-1 to TRBJ1-6, with no clear D. V lost 0 bases and J lost 7, with 11 bases in between. The CDR3 consists of 15 residues. Germline V gene lookup returns CDR1 SGHRS and CDR2 YFSETQ. The DNA of the CDR3 is TGCGCCAGCAGCTTGGCCTCGGGCCTAAATTCACCCCTCCACTTT. It encodes CASSLASGLNSPLHF.

V is TRBV20-1 and J is TRBJ1-5, with D hard to call. In germline, CDR1 is DFQATT, CDR2 SNEGSKA (reference sequence). The CDR3 totals 13 residues. Trimming left V 6 bases short and J 1 base short, with 10 bases between. CDR3 nucleotide sequence: TGCAGTGCCAAGACCGAAAGCAATCAGCCCCAGCATTTT. This sequence encodes CSAKTESNQPQHF.

This rearrangement joins TRBV12-5 to TRBJ2-2; tentatively, D is TRBD1 (5 bases). Germline CDR1 is LGHNT and CDR2 is FRNRAP. The CDR3 length is 13 residues. Trimming left V 8 bases short and J 10 bases short, with 17 bases between. CDR3 in DNA: TGTGCTAGTTTCGAACCCAGGGTGCAGGAGCTGTTTTTT. Residues: CASFEPRVQELFF.

The V call is TRBV4-1, the J call TRBJ2-3, with unresolved D. V lost 1 base and J lost 2, with 10 bases in between. The length of the CDR3 is 15 residues. The V gene's germline CDR1 is MGHRA and CDR2 YSYEKL. This chain's CDR3 is CASSQVGLLTDTQYF. Written as DNA, the CDR3 is TGCGCCAGCAGCCAAGTAGGCCTCCTCACAGATACGCAGTATTTT.

The chain couples TRBV29-1 to TRBJ2-7; a possible D gene is TRBD2 (6 bases). Trimming stripped 7 bases from V and 5 bases from J, with 9 bases between. The CDR3 length is 10 residues. The V gene's germline CDR1 is SQVTM and CDR2 ANQGSEA. CDR3: CSDTSNEQYF. CDR3 bases: TGCAGCGATACTAGCAACGAGCAGTACTTC.

This chain uses TRBV7-6 with TRBJ1-5; 8 nucleotides match TRBD1. CDR3 length: 15 residues. V shed 4 bases, J shed 3 bases, and the junction held 5 bases outside the gene matches. Germline CDR1 and CDR2: SGHVS and FNYEAQ. CDR3 coding DNA: TGTGCCAGCAGCTCCGGGACAGGATTCAATCAGCCCCAGCATTTT. Amino acids: CASSSGTGFNQPQHF.

This clonotype showed up many times. The chain uses TRBV7-2 and TRBJ2-3, with 15 nucleotides matching TRBD2. J lost 5 bases, V lost 4 bases, and 1 base had no gene match. Germline V CDR1 and CDR2: SGHTA, FQGNSA. This CDR3 contains 15 residues. The CDR3 sequence is CASSSGLAGGDTQYF. The CDR3 DNA follows: TGTGCCAGCAGCTCGGGACTAGCGGGGGGAGATACGCAGTATTTT.